Each of the 14 T cell receptor beta chains below was sequenced from the same sample in a study of T cell responses to AZD1222 COVID-19 vaccine. The method was immunoSEQ multiplex PCR; TCRdb's version includes in-frame clones alone and lacks a portion of them. Of roughly 95,000 clones in the sample, roughly 90% were seen once. This specimen consisted of peripheral blood, obtained on day 0 of AZD1222 vaccination. The receptor set was obtained from an adult in good health.

V gene TRBV28 combines with J gene TRBJ2-7; 7 bases line up with TRBD2. J gave up 3 bases and V 3 bases, and 5 bases lay outside the gene matches. The length of the CDR3 is 14 residues. CDR1 is MDHEN, CDR2 SYDVKM, per germline. CDR3 DNA sequence: TGTGCCAGCAGTTTGGGAGGGACGGGCTACGAGCAGTACTTC. Protein product: CASSLGGTGYEQYF.

The chain uses TRBV25-1 and TRBJ1-4, with 7 bases matching TRBD1. This CDR3 is 13 amino acids long. Per the germline V gene, CDR1 is MGHDK and CDR2 is SYGVNS. After removal of 8 bases from V and 5 bases from J, the junction contained 5 bases not matched to a gene. The CDR3 nucleotides read TGTGCCAGCCGGACAGGACAGAATGAAAAACTGTTTTTT. Encoded protein: CASRTGQNEKLFF. The full variable domain, completed using reference TRBV25-1 and TRBJ1-4, is EADIYQTPRYLVIGTGKKITLECSQTMGHDKMYWYQQDPGMELHLIHYSYGVNSTEKGDLSSESTVSRIRTEHFPLTLESARPSHTSQYLCASRTGQNEKLFFGSGTQLSVL.

This chain uses TRBV10-3 with TRBJ2-1; TRBD2 agrees at 8 bases. This CDR3 has 17 amino acids. Unmatched junction bases numbered 10, after V lost 6 bases and J lost 0 bases. Looked up from germline, CDR1 is ENHRY and CDR2 is SYGVKD. The CDR3 DNA follows: TGTGCCATCAGCGGGACTAGTGTGCCGAGCTCCTACAATGAGCAGTTCTTC. Its protein is CAISGTSVPSSYNEQFF.

This sequence joins TRBV6-5 and TRBJ1-5; the D is unclear. Trimming stripped 6 bases from V and 5 bases from J, with 11 bases between. The CDR3 is 13 amino acids. Per the germline V gene, CDR1 is MNHEY and CDR2 is SVGAGI. The CDR3 region has the DNA TGTGCCAGCAGAAGGATGGAGGATCAGCCCCAGCATTTT. It encodes CASRRMEDQPQHF.

The J gene is TRBJ2-7, the V gene TRBV14; 14 bases align to TRBD2. Trimming removed 4 bases from V and 5 bases from J; junction bases left unmatched: 13. The CDR3 consists of 18 residues. CDR1 is SGHDN, CDR2 FVKESK, per germline. The CDR3 sequence: CASSRMGLAGASIDEQYF. The CDR3 bases are TGTGCCAGCAGCCGAATGGGACTAGCGGGAGCGTCTATTGACGAGCAGTACTTC.

The rearrangement joins TRBV6-2 or TRBV6-3 to TRBJ2-7; 7 bases match TRBD2. Germline V gene data show CDR1 as MNHEY and CDR2 as SVGEGT. V dropped 2 bases and J dropped 7; count of bases not matched to a gene: 2. The CDR3 runs 12 residues. CDR3 amino acids: CASSYGGGEQYF. CDR3 DNA: TGTGCCAGCAGTTACGGCGGGGGAGAGCAGTACTTC.

This rearrangement joins TRBV11-2 to TRBJ2-1; 13 positions match TRBD2. The trim removed 5 bases at V and 9 bases at J, leaving 7 bases unmatched. Germline CDR1 and CDR2: SGHAT and FQNNGV. The CDR3 consists of 15 residues. CDR3 coding DNA: TGTGCCAGCAGCAGACTAGCGGGAGGCTTAGGTGAGCAGTTCTTC. Translated, it gives CASSRLAGGLGEQFF.

This chain uses TRBV18 with TRBJ1-1; D call uncertain. Per germline, CDR1 KGHSH and CDR2 LQKENI. V shed 7 bases and J shed 3 bases, with 15 bases lying between them. The CDR3 covers 14 residues. The chain's CDR3 is CASFLAPPDTEAFF. The CDR3 DNA reads as TGTGCCAGCTTCTTGGCTCCCCCGGACACTGAAGCTTTCTTT.

This rearrangement joins TRBV10-1 to TRBJ1-2, with TRBD1 matching over 8 bases. The CDR3 totals 12 residues. Germline values: CDR1 WNHNN, CDR2 SYGVQD (reference sequence). J lost 6 bases, V lost 9 bases, and 6 bases had no gene match. In nucleotides, the CDR3 is TGCGCCAGGATCGGACAGGGCGATGGCTACACCTTC. It is translated as CARIGQGDGYTF.

This clone was detected once. CDR3 sequence (DNA): TGTGCCTGGGCCACCGGCGGCACCGGGGAGCTGTTTTTT. This codes for CAWATGGTGELFF. The chain joins TRBV30 to TRBJ2-2; no clear D gene. The germline gives CDR1 GTSNPN, CDR2 SVGIG (reference sequence). The V end was cut by 5 bases, the J end by 4 bases, with 11 bases between. This CDR3 is 13 amino acids long.

The chain combines TRBV6-2 or TRBV6-3 with TRBJ2-1; the D is unclear. CDR1 MNHEY and CDR2 SVGEGT come from the germline V gene. The germline V and J ends were trimmed by 2 bases and 5 bases, with 4 bases remaining between them. CDR3 size: 12 residues. The CDR3 sequence: CASSYMDNEQFF. CDR3 DNA: TGTGCCAGCAGTTACATGGACAATGAGCAGTTCTTC.

DNA of the CDR3: TGCGCCAGCAGCCAAGAGGACAGGGAGGAATCCCTCCACTTT. Its translation is CASSQEDREESLHF. The rearrangement uses TRBV4-3 and TRBJ1-6; 8 nucleotides match TRBD1. Trimming cost V 0 bases and J 14 bases; bases outside gene matches: 6. The CDR3 loop spans 14 amino acids. Germline CDR1 is LGHNA and CDR2 is YSLEER.

This chain links TRBV6-2 or TRBV6-3 with TRBJ1-1; 7 bases agree with TRBD1. Trimming cost V 5 bases and J 0 bases; bases outside gene matches: 9. CDR3 length equals 16 residues. Germline V gene sequence: CDR1 MNHEY, CDR2 SVGEGT. The CDR3 is CASSDGQEDLNTEAFF. CDR3 nucleotide sequence: TGTGCCAGCAGTGACGGACAGGAGGACTTGAACACTGAAGCTTTCTTT.

The rearrangement uses TRBV19 and TRBJ2-3, with 8 nucleotides matching TRBD2. The CDR3 has 14 amino acids. Germline CDR1 LNHDA, CDR2 SQIVND (reference sequence). Losses at the gene ends were 4 bases for V and 1 base for J; bases not matched to a gene: 1. CDR3 amino acids: CASSTTSGTDTQYF. The CDR3 DNA follows: TGTGCCAGTAGTACGACTAGCGGCACAGATACGCAGTATTTT. Combining the CDR3 with reference TRBV19 and TRBJ2-3 gives the whole variable domain DGGITQSPKYLFRKEGQNVTLSCEQNLNHDAMYWYRQDPGQGLRLIYYSQIVNDFQKGDIAEGYSVSREKKESFPLTVTSAQKNPTAFYLCASSTTSGTDTQYFGPGTRLTVL.